These 26 T cell receptor beta chains originate from one sample sequenced in a study of tumor-infiltrating lymphocytes in glioblastoma multiforme. Multiple V-beta primers and a C-beta primer amplified TCRB from RNA. MiXCR was run by TCRdb on the multiplex PCR reads, yielding one entry per CDR3 protein. The repertoire holds 7,000 to 9,500 distinct CDR3 sequences, with 74% as singletons. Sequenced: brain tumor tissue. These receptors came from a male donor with glioblastoma.

The CDR3, as DNA: TGCGCCAGCAACAAGAATACATATGAGCAGTTCTTC. Residues: CASNKNTYEQFF. The V gene is TRBV5-1, the J gene TRBJ2-1; the D is unclear. Germline-derived CDR1 and CDR2 are SGHRS and YFSETQ. The V and J ends lost 6 bases and 8 bases respectively, with 12 bases between them. There are 12 residues in the CDR3.

This sequence joins TRBV12-3 or TRBV12-4 and TRBJ2-2; D remains ambiguous. The V end was cut by 6 bases, the J end by 7 bases, with 15 bases between. The CDR3 spans 14 residues. CDR3 DNA sequence: TGTGCCAGCAGCCTCCGGTCATGGGACGGGGAGCTGTTTTTT. Amino acids: CASSLRSWDGELFF.

The chain recombines TRBV11-3 with TRBJ2-7; 8 bases match TRBD1. Looked up from germline, CDR1 is SGHNT and CDR2 is YENEEA. The V segment lost 5 bases and the J segment 2 bases; nucleotides outside the gene matches: 5. This CDR3 is built from 14 residues. The chain's CDR3 is CASSLGQGPYEQYF. The CDR3 DNA sequence: TGTGCCAGCAGCCTCGGACAGGGACCCTACGAGCAGTACTTC. Drawing the rest from reference TRBV11-3 and TRBJ2-7, the complete variable domain is EAGVVQSPRYKIIEKKQPVAFWCNPISGHNTLYWYLQNLGQGPELLIRYENEEAVDDSQLPKDRFSAERLKGVDSTLKIQPAELGDSAVYLCASSLGQGPYEQYFGPGTRLTVT.

Details on this clonotype: A much larger clone differs from this one at a single base, so this may be a read error. J is TRBJ2-3 and V is TRBV11-2; the D is unclear. The CDR3 is 14 residues long. Germline CDR1 and CDR2: SGHAT and FQNNGV. The CDR3 here is CASSLDWSPDTEYF. DNA for the CDR3: TGTGCCAGCAGCTTAGATTGGTCACCAGATACGGAGTATTTT.

This sequence joins TRBV20-1 and TRBJ2-1; D ambiguous. The CDR3 is 14 amino acids. CDR1 is DFQATT, CDR2 SNEGSKA, per germline (reference sequence). V gave up 0 bases and J gave up 8 bases, with 14 bases separating them. CDR3 coding DNA: TGCAGTGCTAGAGATGAATCAGGCCTGTATGAGCAGTTCTTC. It codes for CSARDESGLYEQFF.

This clonotype came up many times. V gene TRBV10-2 combines with J gene TRBJ2-7; D is ambiguous. In germline, CDR1 is WSHSY, CDR2 SAAADI. The CDR3 runs to 11 residues. Trimming pared 0 bases from V and 9 bases from J, leaving 6 bases between. CDR3 residues: CASSESGTQYF. The CDR3 nucleotides read TGCGCCAGCAGTGAGTCGGGTACGCAGTACTTC.

Comment on this clonotype: The germline gene is not matched at one end of the junction; a read error may be the cause. The chain uses TRBV20-1 and TRBJ2-1; weak D call: TRBD1 (5 bases). This CDR3 is 14 amino acids long. Per germline, CDR1 DFQATT and CDR2 SNEGSKA (reference sequence). The CDR3 spells CRARDESGLHEQFF. Written as DNA, the CDR3 is TGCAGAGCTAGAGATGAGTCAGGGCTGCATGAGCAGTTCTTC.

The V and J genes are TRBV10-2 and TRBJ1-1; 10 bases match TRBD1. The CDR3 extends over 15 amino acids. Germline-derived CDR1 and CDR2 are WSHSY and SAAADI. Trimming at V came to 7 bases and at J to 4 bases, leaving 9 bases not matched to a gene. The CDR3 reads CASTMTGGESTEAFF. CDR3 nucleotide sequence: TGCGCCAGCACGATGACAGGGGGCGAGAGCACTGAAGCTTTCTTT.

This clonotype occurred a few times. The chain joins TRBV9 to TRBJ2-2, with 7 bases that match TRBD1. Per the germline V gene, CDR1 is SGDLS and CDR2 is YYNGEE. The CDR3 totals 16 residues. The J segment lost 0 bases and the V segment lost 0 bases, leaving 2 bases of the junction unmatched. In nucleotides, the CDR3 is TGTGCCAGCAGCGTAGGTGGGACAGCGAACACCGGGGAGCTGTTTTTT. This translates into CASSVGGTANTGELFF.

In its sample, this clonotype is large. The chain is built from TRBV20-1 and TRBJ2-4, with 10 nucleotides matching TRBD1. V trimming: 0 bases; J trimming: 0 bases; junction bases outside the gene matches: 11. The germline CDR1 and CDR2 sequences are DFQATT and SNEGSKA (reference sequence). The CDR3 spans 19 residues. The CDR3 spells CSARDPDRGIRKAKNIQYF. CDR3 sequence (DNA): TGCAGTGCTAGAGACCCGGACAGGGGGATTCGGAAAGCCAAAAACATTCAGTACTTC.

The V and J genes are TRBV11-2 and TRBJ2-1; D ambiguous. From germline, CDR1 is SGHAT and CDR2 FQNNGV. This CDR3 spans 11 amino acids. CDR3 loop: CVNSIFNEQFF. DNA for the CDR3: TGTGTCAACAGCATATTTAATGAGCAGTTCTTC.

The rearrangement links TRBV11-2 to TRBJ2-2; 7 nucleotides match TRBD2. The CDR3 length is 20 residues. Trimming took 7 bases from V and 4 from J; bases not matched to a gene: 24. Germline CDR1 and CDR2: SGHAT and FQNNGV. The CDR3 nucleotides are TGTGCCAGCACCACCTCATTCGGCCAAGGGCTAGCGGTGAGCACCGGGGAGCTGTTTTTT. Translated: CASTTSFGQGLAVSTGELFF.

With regard to this clonotype: No conserved phenylalanine or tryptophan ends this CDR3, so it is likely a read error. The J gene is TRBJ2-3, the V gene TRBV20-1, with D perhaps matching TRBD2 (5 bases). Trimming removed 6 bases from V and 7 bases from J, with 23 bases in between. The germline V gene has CDR1 DFQATT and CDR2 SNEGSKA (reference sequence). The CDR3 loop spans 15 amino acids. The CDR3 bases are TGCAGTGCCCTACGGACTGGGATGACCCTTAATACGCAGTATTTA. This sequence encodes CSALRTGMTLNTQYL.

The V gene is TRBV11-2, the J gene TRBJ2-3, with D maybe TRBD2 (6 bases). The CDR3 contains 15 residues. Germline CDR1 SGHAT, CDR2 FQNNGV. Trimming cost V 2 bases and J 1 base, with 10 bases left between them. The CDR3 DNA reads TGTGCCAGCAGCTTATTTGCTAGCGGCACAGATACGCAGTATTTT. The encoded protein is CASSLFASGTDTQYF.

This chain links TRBV6-2 or TRBV6-3 with TRBJ2-1, with D tentatively TRBD1 or TRBD2 (5 bases each). V gave up 8 bases and J gave up 8 bases, with 10 bases separating them. This CDR3 spans 11 amino acids. Germline CDR1 MNHEY, CDR2 SVGEGT. CDR3: CASGGRYEQFF. The CDR3 DNA is TGTGCCAGCGGGGGTAGGTATGAGCAGTTCTTC.

This clonotype was seen just once. V usage is TRBV11-1 and J usage is TRBJ2-1, with TRBD1 identical over 7 bases. CDR1 is SGHAT, CDR2 FQDESV, per germline (reference sequence). The CDR3 has 14 amino acids. After removal of 6 bases from V and 7 bases from J, the junction contained 9 bases not matched to a gene. The CDR3 region has the DNA TGTGCCAGCAGGGATCTCGGACAGGCGAATGAGCAGTTCTTC. It is translated as CASRDLGQANEQFF. The full variable domain, in which reference TRBV11-1 and TRBJ2-1 provide the parts outside the CDR3, is EAEVAQSPRYKITEKSQAVAFWCDPISGHATLYWYRQILGQGPELLVQFQDESVVDDSQLPKDRFSAERLKGVDSTLKIQPAELGDSAMYLCASRDLGQANEQFFGPGTRLTVL.

There are many counts of this clonotype. J is TRBJ2-2 and V is TRBV6-5, with a weak D call TRBD1 (5 bases). Germline CDR1 and CDR2: MNHEY and SVGAGI. V was pared by 0 bases and J by 4 bases, with 12 bases between. There are 16 residues in the CDR3. CDR3 nucleotides: TGTGCCAGCAGTTACTCGGGGCAGGTGTTCACCGGGGAGCTGTTTTTT. Amino acids: CASSYSGQVFTGELFF.

For this clonotype: The junction departs from germline at one end; a sequencing error may be responsible. V and J are TRBV6-1 and TRBJ1-2, with 9 bases lining up with TRBD1. Germline CDR1 MNHNS, CDR2 SASEGT. This CDR3 has 12 amino acids. CDR3 DNA sequence: TGTGCCAGTTACACAGGGGGCCATGGCTACGCCTTC. Amino acid sequence: CASYTGGHGYAF.

On this clonotype itself: The conserved phenylalanine or tryptophan is not found at the CDR3 terminus, so this likely reflects a read error. The chain couples TRBV20-1 to TRBJ2-3; 8 positions agree with TRBD1. The V and J ends lost 6 bases and 12 bases, in that order; junction bases with no gene match: 20. Germline values: CDR1 DFQATT, CDR2 SNEGSKA (reference sequence). The CDR3 is 15 residues long. Here the CDR3 reads CSALRTGTTLNSQYL. CDR3 in DNA: TGCAGTGCCCTACGGACAGGGACGACCCTTAATTCTCAGTATTTA.

The chain carries TRBV12-3 or TRBV12-4 and TRBJ2-2; D is possibly TRBD2 (6 bases). Trimming stripped 5 bases from V and 6 bases from J, with 19 bases between. The CDR3 totals 16 residues. Here the CDR3 DNA reads TGTGCCAGCAGTCTCAGGGCAGGGAGGCTTGCCGGGGAGCTGTTTTTT. Residues: CASSLRAGRLAGELFF.

CDR3 nucleotide sequence: TGCAGCGCCGACAGGGGGAACACCGGGGAGCTGTTTTTT. Translating it yields CSADRGNTGELFF. The chain combines TRBV29-1 with TRBJ2-2; 8 bases are a match to TRBD1. The CDR3 sequence is 13 residues long. Germline V gene sequence: CDR1 SQVTM, CDR2 ANQGSEA. The V segment lost 7 bases and the J segment 1 base; nucleotides outside the gene matches: 2.

The genes are TRBV20-1 and TRBJ2-1; no reliable D call. V was trimmed by 3 bases and J by 4 bases, leaving 13 bases between them. The germline CDR1 and CDR2 sequences are DFQATT and SNEGSKA (reference sequence). This CDR3 is built from 14 residues. The CDR3 sequence: CSARDEDHYNEQFF. The DNA for the CDR3 is TGCAGTGCTAGGGACGAGGACCATTACAATGAGCAGTTCTTC.

A remark on this clonotype: One end of the junction is discordant with germline, which a read error may explain. This chain's CDR3 is CASSYSTGHRGLPEAFF. The CDR3 coding sequence is TGTGCCAGCAGTTATTCGACGGGGCACAGGGGGTTACCTGAAGCATTCTTT. The V gene is TRBV6-6, the J gene TRBJ1-1, with 8 bases fitting TRBD1. CDR3 length: 17 amino acids. Looked up from germline, CDR1 is MNHNY and CDR2 is SVGAGI (reference sequence).

J is TRBJ1-6 and V is TRBV13; TRBD1 might be the D (5 bases). There are 13 residues in the CDR3. Germline assignment: CDR1 PRHDT and CDR2 FYEKMQ (reference sequence). Trimming took 5 bases from V and 10 from J, leaving 12 bases between them. The CDR3 loop reads CASSTSRGSPLHF. The CDR3 bases are TGTGCCAGCAGCACCTCAAGGGGCTCACCCCTCCACTTT.

Details on this clonotype: Compared with germline, one end of the junction differs, possibly owing to a read error. The rearrangement uses TRBV20-1 and TRBJ2-1, with D tentatively TRBD1 (5 bases). The CDR3 is 14 residues long. CDR1 and CDR2 from the germline V gene are DFQATT and SNEGSKA (reference sequence). The CDR3 reads CSARDDAGLYEQFF. In DNA, the CDR3 is TGCAGTGCTAGAGATGATGCAGGGCTTTATGAGCAGTTTTTC.

As concerns this clonotype: Relative to the germline gene, one junction end is altered; a read error may explain this. V gene TRBV6-1 combines with J gene TRBJ1-4; D ambiguous. Germline CDR1 reads MNHNS; CDR2 reads SASEGT. The CDR3 spans 17 residues. CDR3 sequence reads: CASSDRSNLATNGKLFF. In nucleotides, the CDR3 is TGTGCCAGCAGTGACAGGTCAAACCTTGCAACTAATGGAAAACTGTTTTTT.